This T cell receptor beta chain was sequenced during a study of T cell responses to AZD1222 COVID-19 vaccine. Overall study: Second-dose schedules of about 4 or about 12 weeks were combined.

Germline V gene sequence: CDR1 SGHTA, CDR2 FQGNSA. Trimming pared 5 bases from V and 0 bases from J, leaving 14 bases between. This CDR3 region has 15 residues. General observations from the study: Only after the peak T cell response were repertoires sampled. Spike-spanning, vaccine-associated CD4 TCRs were dominant at 160-218 and 743-854. Possibly, clonal diversity was underestimated; donors were largely white British and included more females.

Data came from immunoSEQ multiplex PCR; TCRdb stores just in-frame clones and leaves some out. This table holds roughly 80,000 clones, about nine tenths found once. A remark on this clone: The antigen is undetermined.

Sequences were derived from peripheral blood, sampled on day 0 of AZD1222 vaccination. This chain connects TRBV7-2 to TRBJ2-7; no reliable D call. The receptor was derived from an adult in good health. The CDR3 region is CASSPRTSSSYEQYF. The CDR3 DNA is TGTGCCAGCAGCCCCCGGACCTCGAGCTCCTACGAGCAGTACTTC.